The 24 T cell receptor beta chains below all came from one sample that was sequenced in a study of OX40 agonist ivuxolimab in advanced cancers. Generated by immunoSEQ multiplex PCR, the TCRdb table keeps only in-frame clones and is missing some. The top ten hold roughly 17% of the sample, which has fewer than 25,000 clones, around 78% seen once. The starting material was CD4+ or CD8+ T cells sorted from blood, obtained in a trial of the OX40 agonist ivuxolimab. The source is an adult with an advanced solid tumor such as melanoma, head and neck, liver or kidney cancer.

J is TRBJ1-1 and V is TRBV12-5, with unresolved D. CDR3 size: 12 residues. The V and J ends lost 3 bases and 5 bases respectively, with 7 bases between them. Germline lookup yields CDR1 LGHNT and CDR2 FRNRAP. In DNA form, the CDR3 reads TGTGCTAGTGGTTTTGGGGTTACTGAAGCTTTCTTT. This sequence encodes CASGFGVTEAFF.

This clone was recorded a few times. This chain joins TRBV4-1 and TRBJ1-1; D is unresolved. Trimming removed 0 bases from V and 4 bases from J, with 15 bases in between. This CDR3 region has 16 residues. Germline V gene lookup returns CDR1 MGHRA and CDR2 YSYEKL. CDR3 bases: TGCGCCAGCAGCCAAGATCGGGCAGCCCGGGTCACTGAAGCTTTCTTT. Encoded protein: CASSQDRAARVTEAFF.

V is TRBV11-2 and J is TRBJ2-2; D is possibly TRBD2 (6 bases). Germline V gene data show CDR1 as SGHAT and CDR2 as FQNNGV. The V and J ends lost 4 bases and 6 bases respectively, with 15 bases between them. The CDR3 loop spans 15 amino acids. The chain's CDR3 is CASSSYLTGAGELFF. Written as DNA, the CDR3 is TGTGCCAGCAGCTCTTACCTTACGGGGGCCGGGGAGCTGTTTTTT. Combining the CDR3 with reference TRBV11-2 and TRBJ2-2 gives the whole variable domain EAGVAQSPRYKIIEKRQSVAFWCNPISGHATLYWYQQILGQGPKLLIQFQNNGVVDDSQLPKDRFSAERLKGVDSTLKIQPAKLEDSAVYLCASSSYLTGAGELFFGEGSRLTVL.

This chain joins TRBV20-1 and TRBJ1-5; possibly TRBD1 for D (5 bases). Germline values: CDR1 DFQATT, CDR2 SNEGSKA (reference sequence). The CDR3 spans 11 residues. V was shortened by 4 bases and J by 6 bases, with 7 bases between the two germline ends. CDR3 protein: CSAKGFQPQHF. DNA for the CDR3: TGCAGTGCTAAGGGGTTTCAGCCCCAGCATTTT.

The rearrangement links TRBV30 to TRBJ2-2; 12 bases align to TRBD2. Losses at the gene ends were 1 base for V and 6 bases for J; bases not matched to a gene: 3. This CDR3 is 15 amino acids long. In germline, CDR1 is GTSNPN, CDR2 SVGIG (reference sequence). The CDR3 sequence: CAWSALAGGPGELFF. The CDR3 DNA is TGTGCCTGGAGTGCTCTAGCGGGGGGGCCCGGGGAGCTGTTTTTT.

The V call is TRBV5-4, the J call TRBJ1-1, with 7 bases matching TRBD1. V gave up 4 bases and J gave up 5 bases; unmatched junction bases: 11. The length of the CDR3 is 15 residues. Germline V gene lookup returns CDR1 SGHNT and CDR2 YYREEE (reference sequence). The CDR3, as DNA: TGTGCCAGCAGCCTGGAGACAGGGCTTATGACTGAAGCTTTCTTT. This translates into CASSLETGLMTEAFF.

Concerning this clone itself: No DNA is shown, since the ends of the CDR3 on it are uncertain; the CDR3 is the one TCRdb lists. J is TRBJ1-2 and V is TRBV9. The CDR3 spans 17 amino acids, including both terminal residues. The V gene's germline CDR1 is SGDLS and CDR2 YYNGEE. CDR3: CASSVETGGGFGDGYTF.

This chain connects TRBV11-3 to TRBJ2-1; 10 bases map to TRBD1. Looked up from germline, CDR1 is SGHNT and CDR2 is YENEEA. CDR3 size: 16 residues. V lost 3 bases, J lost 6 bases, and 8 bases stayed unmatched. CDR3 in DNA: TGTGCCAGCAGCTTTACCGGGACAGGGGTAGGCAATGAGCAGTTCTTC. As protein: CASSFTGTGVGNEQFF.

The chain employs TRBV5-4 and TRBJ1-1; a weak D match, TRBD1 (6 bases). This CDR3 has 13 residues. V shed 1 base and J shed 4 bases, with 8 bases lying between them. Germline loops: CDR1 SGHNT, CDR2 YYREEE (reference sequence). The CDR3 DNA follows: TGTGCCAGCAGCTTGAGAGGGGGCACTGAAGCTTTCTTT. It encodes CASSLRGGTEAFF. The whole variable domain, remainder taken from reference TRBV5-4 and TRBJ1-1, is ETGVTQSPTHLIKTRGQQVTLRCSSQSGHNTVSWYQQALGQGPQFIFQYYREEENGRGNFPPRFSGLQFPNYSSELNVNALELDDSALYLCASSLRGGTEAFFGQGTRLTVV.

The rearrangement joins TRBV27 to TRBJ1-4, with 9 nucleotides matching TRBD1. V was clipped by 6 bases and J by 8 bases; unmatched bases: 7. Germline V gene sequence: CDR1 MNHEY, CDR2 SMNVEV (reference sequence). The CDR3 contains 14 residues. The CDR3 sequence: CASRQQGAREKLFF. CDR3 bases: TGTGCCAGCAGGCAACAGGGGGCTCGGGAAAAACTGTTTTTT.

This chain links TRBV5-3 with TRBJ2-5; the D is unclear. TRBV5-3 qualifies as an ORF whose function is uncertain. The CDR3 loop spans 14 amino acids. Trimming removed 0 bases from V and 4 bases from J, with 10 bases in between. The CDR3 nucleotides are TGTGCCAGAAGCTTGGTTGACCACCCAGAGACCCAGTACTTC. Its translation: CARSLVDHPETQYF.

V usage is TRBV5-5 and J usage is TRBJ1-2; no definite D call. V dropped 4 bases and J dropped 4 bases, with 8 bases sitting between them. This CDR3 has 12 residues. Germline CDR1 reads SGHKS; CDR2 reads YYEKEE (reference sequence). Here the CDR3 DNA reads TGTGCCAGCAGCCTGGACCCCTATGGCTACACCTTC. Protein sequence: CASSLDPYGYTF.

This clone was found once. The rearrangement joins TRBV13 to TRBJ1-4; TRBD1 is a possible D gene (6 bases). CDR1 and CDR2 from the germline V gene are PRHDT and FYEKMQ (reference sequence). The V gene lost 4 bases and the J gene lost 8 bases, with 14 bases spanning the gap. There are 14 residues in the CDR3. The CDR3, as DNA: TGTGCCAGCAGCTACCGAGGGGGAGGGGAAAAACTGTTTTTT. This gives the protein CASSYRGGGEKLFF.

This chain's CDR3 is CASSLIGLNEQYF. The CDR3 bases are TGTGCCAGCAGCTTAATTGGTCTGAACGAGCAGTACTTC. The chain has TRBV7-2 and TRBJ2-7; D is unclear. Germline CDR1 SGHTA, CDR2 FQGNSA. Trimming stripped 2 bases from V and 5 bases from J, with 10 bases between. The CDR3 has 13 amino acids.

This clone turned up a few times. CDR3 DNA sequence: TGTGCCAGAAGCCGAGGCGGGCAGATAAATCAGCCCCAGCATTTT. Protein: CARSRGGQINQPQHF. The V call is TRBV7-5, the J call TRBJ1-5. TRBV7-5 is a pseudogene locus. The CDR3 has 15 amino acids.

This clone has more than one count but fewer than ten. V gene TRBV7-9 combines with J gene TRBJ1-2, with 9 bases identical to TRBD1. CDR1 SEHNR and CDR2 FQNEAQ come from the germline V gene (reference sequence). Trimming took 5 bases from V and 4 from J; bases not matched to a gene: 8. The CDR3 loop spans 15 amino acids. The CDR3 region has the DNA TGTGCCAGCAGCGCGCCGGGACAGGGACTCTATGGCTACACCTTC. Translation: CASSAPGQGLYGYTF.

The rearrangement links TRBV6-1 to TRBJ1-1, with D possibly being TRBD1 (5 bases). This CDR3 comprises 14 residues. V lost 6 bases and J 5 bases, leaving 16 bases between the germline ends. Germline V gives CDR1 MNHNS, CDR2 SASEGT. CDR3 protein: CASRLGGLETEAFF. In DNA form, the CDR3 reads TGTGCCAGCAGGCTTGGGGGTTTGGAAACTGAAGCTTTCTTT.

The chain uses TRBV14 and TRBJ1-1; no clear D gene. This CDR3 has 19 amino acids. Between the trimmed V and J ends, which lost 1 base and 5 bases, there was a span of 26 bases. CDR1 is SGHDN, CDR2 FVKESK, per germline. This CDR3 is CASSQASWRVLDSSTEAFF. DNA of the CDR3: TGTGCCAGCAGCCAAGCTTCGTGGAGGGTTCTAGACTCCTCGACTGAAGCTTTCTTT.

The rearrangement links TRBV20-1 to TRBJ2-3; D is unclear. The CDR3 has 11 residues. V lost 3 bases, J lost 5 bases, and 6 bases lay in between. Per the germline V gene, CDR1 is DFQATT and CDR2 is SNEGSKA (reference sequence). CDR3 sequence reads: CSARWGDTQYF. The CDR3, as DNA: TGCAGTGCTAGGTGGGGAGATACGCAGTATTTT.

This chain uses TRBV2 with TRBJ2-5, with D unclear. V lost 4 bases, J lost 5 bases, and 8 bases lay in between. CDR3 length: 12 residues. Germline-derived CDR1 and CDR2 are SNHLY and FYNNEI. Here the CDR3 reads CASSVSLETQYF. In DNA, the CDR3 is TGTGCCAGCAGTGTTTCATTGGAGACCCAGTACTTC.

The rearrangement uses TRBV27 and TRBJ2-1; a possible D gene is TRBD2 (5 bases). Trimming cost V 3 bases and J 0 bases, with 6 bases left between them. Germline V gene data show CDR1 as MNHEY and CDR2 as SMNVEV (reference sequence). The length of the CDR3 is 14 residues. CDR3 in amino acids: CASSFGSSYNEQFF. The CDR3 DNA sequence: TGTGCCAGCAGTTTTGGGAGCTCCTACAATGAGCAGTTCTTC.

The chain combines TRBV18 with TRBJ2-7; D not certain. This CDR3 comprises 15 residues. CDR1 is KGHSH, CDR2 LQKENI, per germline. Trimming removed 0 bases from V and 4 bases from J, with 13 bases in between. The chain's CDR3 is CASSPPSTYSYEQYF. CDR3 sequence (DNA): TGTGCCAGCTCACCACCTTCGACTTATTCGTACGAGCAGTACTTC.

The chain combines TRBV7-2 with TRBJ1-6; 7 bases fit TRBD1. CDR1 and CDR2 from the germline V gene are SGHTA and FQGNSA. This CDR3 spans 17 amino acids. Trimming removed 4 bases from V and 10 bases from J; junction bases left unmatched: 16. The DNA of the CDR3 is TGTGCCAGCAGCTCGAAAAAGATCCAGGAAGGGGGCTCACCCCTCCACTTT. It translates to CASSSKKIQEGGSPLHF. Full variable domain (missing parts from reference TRBV7-2 and TRBJ1-6): GAGVSQSPSNKVTEKGKDVELRCDPISGHTALYWYRQSLGQGLEFLIYFQGNSAPDKSGLPSDRFSAERTGGSVSTLTIQRTQQEDSAVYLCASSSKKIQEGGSPLHFGNGTRLTVT.

The chain couples TRBV10-2 to TRBJ1-3, with 8 bases fitting TRBD1. The length of the CDR3 is 14 residues. The ends lost 6 bases at V and 5 bases at J; junction bases unmatched: 6. The germline CDR1 and CDR2 sequences are WSHSY and SAAADI. The CDR3 protein is CASRETGARNTIYF. CDR3 DNA: TGCGCCAGCAGGGAGACAGGGGCTAGAAACACCATATATTTT.